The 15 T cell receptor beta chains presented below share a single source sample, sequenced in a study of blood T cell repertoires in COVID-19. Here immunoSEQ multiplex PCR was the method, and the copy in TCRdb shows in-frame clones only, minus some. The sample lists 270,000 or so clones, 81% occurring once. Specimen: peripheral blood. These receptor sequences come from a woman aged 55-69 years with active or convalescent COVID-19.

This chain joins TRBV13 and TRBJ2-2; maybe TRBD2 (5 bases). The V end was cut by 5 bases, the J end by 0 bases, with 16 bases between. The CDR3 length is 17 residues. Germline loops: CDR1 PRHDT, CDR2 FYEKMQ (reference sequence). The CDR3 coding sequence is TGTGCCAGCAGCCCAGCGGAACACCCAACGAACACCGGGGAGCTGTTTTTT. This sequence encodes CASSPAEHPTNTGELFF.

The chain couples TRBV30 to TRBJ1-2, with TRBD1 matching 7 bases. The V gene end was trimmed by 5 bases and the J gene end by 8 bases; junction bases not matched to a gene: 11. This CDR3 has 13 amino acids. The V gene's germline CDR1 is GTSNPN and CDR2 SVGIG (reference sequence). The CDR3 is CAWGPGTAPGYTF. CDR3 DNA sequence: TGTGCCTGGGGCCCCGGGACAGCCCCAGGCTACACCTTC.

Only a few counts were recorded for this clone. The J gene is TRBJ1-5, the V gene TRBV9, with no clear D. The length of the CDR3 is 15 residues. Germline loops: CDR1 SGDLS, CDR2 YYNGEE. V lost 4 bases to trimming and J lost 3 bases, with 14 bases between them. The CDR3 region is CASSTYHPPNQPQHF. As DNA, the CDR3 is TGTGCCAGCAGCACCTATCACCCTCCCAATCAGCCCCAGCATTTT.

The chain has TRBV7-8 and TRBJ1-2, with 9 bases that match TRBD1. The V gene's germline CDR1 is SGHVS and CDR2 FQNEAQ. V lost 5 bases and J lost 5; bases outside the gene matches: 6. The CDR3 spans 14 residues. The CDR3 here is CASSLGQGLYGYTF. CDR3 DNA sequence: TGTGCCAGCAGCCTTGGACAGGGGCTTTATGGCTACACCTTC.

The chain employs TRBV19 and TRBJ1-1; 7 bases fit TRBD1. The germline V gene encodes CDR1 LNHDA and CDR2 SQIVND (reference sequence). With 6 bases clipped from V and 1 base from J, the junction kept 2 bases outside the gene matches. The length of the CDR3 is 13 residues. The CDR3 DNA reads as TGTGCCAGTAGGAGACAGGGGAACACTGAAGCTTTCTTT. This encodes CASRRQGNTEAFF.

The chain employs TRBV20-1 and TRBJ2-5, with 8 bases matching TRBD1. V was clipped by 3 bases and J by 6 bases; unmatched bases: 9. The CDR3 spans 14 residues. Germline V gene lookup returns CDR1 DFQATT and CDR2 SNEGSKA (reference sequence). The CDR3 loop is CSASDRGYGKTQYF. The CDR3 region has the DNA TGCAGTGCTAGTGACAGGGGATACGGGAAGACCCAGTACTTC.

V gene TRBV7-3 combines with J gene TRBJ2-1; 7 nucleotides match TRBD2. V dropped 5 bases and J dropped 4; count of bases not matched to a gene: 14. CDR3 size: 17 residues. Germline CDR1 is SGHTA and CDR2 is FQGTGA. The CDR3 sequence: CASSLDSQRGPYNEQFF. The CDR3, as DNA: TGTGCCAGCAGCCTCGATTCCCAGCGGGGCCCGTACAATGAGCAGTTCTTC.

CDR3: CASAFIAGGPVDTQYF. The CDR3 nucleotides are TGTGCCAGTGCGTTTATAGCGGGGGGGCCTGTAGATACGCAGTATTTT. The V gene is TRBV19, the J gene TRBJ2-3; 11 bases are shared with TRBD2. This CDR3 spans 16 amino acids. CDR1 and CDR2 (germline): LNHDA, SQIVND (reference sequence). V was clipped by 8 bases and J by 5 bases; unmatched bases: 12.

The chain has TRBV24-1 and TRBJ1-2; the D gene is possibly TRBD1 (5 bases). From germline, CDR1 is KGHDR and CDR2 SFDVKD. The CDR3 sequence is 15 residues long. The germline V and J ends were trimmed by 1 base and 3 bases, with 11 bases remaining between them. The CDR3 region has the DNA TGTGCCACCAGTGATTTAGCCAGGGCCTACTATGGCTACACCTTC. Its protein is CATSDLARAYYGYTF.

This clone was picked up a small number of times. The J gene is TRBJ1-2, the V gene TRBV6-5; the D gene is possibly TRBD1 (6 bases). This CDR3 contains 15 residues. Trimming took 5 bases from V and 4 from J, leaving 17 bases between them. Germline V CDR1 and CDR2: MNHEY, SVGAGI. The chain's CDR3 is CASSPDRTRGYGYTF. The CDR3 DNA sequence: TGTGCCAGCAGTCCCGACAGGACTCGTGGCTATGGCTACACCTTC.

This chain's CDR3 is CASSFPVVYMNTEAFF. For the CDR3, the DNA is TGTGCCAGCAGTTTCCCGGTGGTATATATGAACACTGAAGCTTTCTTT. V is TRBV28 and J is TRBJ1-1, with D unresolved. CDR1 is MDHEN, CDR2 SYDVKM, per germline. CDR3 length equals 16 residues. Trimming removed 3 bases at V and 0 bases at J, with 14 bases between.

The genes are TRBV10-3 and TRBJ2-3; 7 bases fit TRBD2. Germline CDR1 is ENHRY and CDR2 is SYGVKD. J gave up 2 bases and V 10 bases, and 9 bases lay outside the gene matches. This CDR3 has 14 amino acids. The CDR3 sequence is CASHGLDLTDTQYF. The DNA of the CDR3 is TGTGCCAGCCACGGACTAGACCTCACAGATACGCAGTATTTT.

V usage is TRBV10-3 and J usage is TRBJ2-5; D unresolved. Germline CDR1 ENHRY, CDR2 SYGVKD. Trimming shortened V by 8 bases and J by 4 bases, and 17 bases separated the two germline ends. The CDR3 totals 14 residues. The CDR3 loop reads CAIVLGLLRETQYF. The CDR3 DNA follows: TGTGCCATCGTGCTTGGGCTCTTGAGAGAGACCCAGTACTTC.

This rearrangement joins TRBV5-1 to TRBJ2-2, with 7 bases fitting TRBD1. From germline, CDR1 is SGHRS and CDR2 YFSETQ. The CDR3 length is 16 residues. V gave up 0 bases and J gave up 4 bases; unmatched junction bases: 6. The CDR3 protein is CASSLALGQTTGELFF. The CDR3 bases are TGCGCCAGCAGCTTGGCCCTGGGACAGACCACCGGGGAGCTGTTTTTT.

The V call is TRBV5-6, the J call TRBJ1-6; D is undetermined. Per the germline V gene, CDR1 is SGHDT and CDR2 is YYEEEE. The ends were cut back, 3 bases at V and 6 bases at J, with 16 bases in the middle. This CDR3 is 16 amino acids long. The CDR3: CASSSITGSGNSPLHF. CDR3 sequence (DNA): TGTGCCAGCAGCTCAATTACCGGGTCCGGTAATTCACCCCTCCACTTT.